Listed here are 29 T cell receptor beta chains from one sample, sequenced in a study of cytomegalovirus exposure and HLA in healthy donors. PCR primers comprised 60 Vbeta and 13 Jbeta primers. TCRdb's copy holds only in-frame clones and misses some; the assay was immunoSEQ multiplex PCR. Among around 180,000 clones listed, about 80% were seen once. Sequenced material: PBMCs. These receptors originate from a man aged 30 to 45 in good health and CMV-seropositive.

This rearrangement joins TRBV6-1 to TRBJ1-5; unclear D gene. The germline V and J ends were trimmed by 4 bases and 1 base, with 8 bases remaining between them. The CDR3 contains 14 residues. The germline gives CDR1 MNHNS, CDR2 SASEGT. In DNA form, the CDR3 reads TGTGCCAGCAGTGCCACTCGAAGCAATCAGCCCCAGCATTTT. It encodes CASSATRSNQPQHF.

The J gene is TRBJ2-3, the V gene TRBV2, with D possibly TRBD1 on 5 matching bases. Germline CDR1 reads SNHLY; CDR2 reads FYNNEI. This CDR3 is 15 amino acids long. Deletions cut 4 bases from V and 0 bases from J, with 11 bases between. DNA of the CDR3: TGTGCCAGCAGTGGCCTGGCAGGGAGCACAGATACGCAGTATTTT. Translation gives CASSGLAGSTDTQYF.

This sequence joins TRBV7-8 and TRBJ1-1; weak D call: TRBD1 (5 bases). The CDR3 runs to 13 residues. The V end was cut by 4 bases, the J end by 1 base, with 7 bases between. The germline V gene encodes CDR1 SGHVS and CDR2 FQNEAQ. The CDR3 nucleotides read TGTGCCAGCAGCTCAGGGAAGAACACTGAAGCTTTCTTT. The encoded protein is CASSSGKNTEAFF. The variable domain in full, completed from reference TRBV7-8 and TRBJ1-1, reads GAGVSQSPRYKVAKRGQDVALRCDPISGHVSLFWYQQALGQGPEFLTYFQNEAQLDKSGLPSDRFFAERPEGSVSTLKIQRTQQEDSAVYLCASSSGKNTEAFFGQGTRLTVV.

There are many counts of this clone. V gene TRBV25-1 combines with J gene TRBJ2-2; no definite D call. Trimming stripped 7 bases from V and 5 bases from J, with 8 bases between. From germline, CDR1 is MGHDK and CDR2 SYGVNS. The CDR3 has 12 amino acids. The CDR3 here is CASNSPTGELFF. CDR3 nucleotide sequence: TGTGCCAGCAACAGTCCTACCGGGGAGCTGTTTTTT.

This clone has a handful of counts. V and J are TRBV10-2 and TRBJ1-5, with a possible D match to TRBD1 (5 bases). Looked up from germline, CDR1 is WSHSY and CDR2 is SAAADI. CDR3 length equals 13 residues. With 3 bases removed from V and 7 bases from J, the gap between germline ends came to 10 bases. The CDR3 region is CASSEGARQPQHF. CDR3 nucleotides: TGCGCCAGCAGTGAAGGGGCGAGGCAGCCCCAGCATTTT.

This chain uses TRBV5-1 with TRBJ1-3; D remains unclear. The CDR3 totals 15 residues. Germline lookup yields CDR1 SGHRS and CDR2 YFSETQ. Trimming took 0 bases from V and 2 from J, leaving 9 bases between them. CDR3 DNA sequence: TGCGCCAGCAGCTTGGGCGGGGTGACTGGAAACACCATATATTTT. Its protein is CASSLGGVTGNTIYF.

V and J are TRBV5-1 and TRBJ2-2, with D perhaps TRBD2 (5 bases). This CDR3 contains 15 residues. Germline CDR1 is SGHRS and CDR2 is YFSETQ. V lost 4 bases and J lost 0, with 10 bases in between. The DNA of the CDR3 is TGCGCCAGCAGCCTTTCTAGCCCGAACACCGGGGAGCTGTTTTTT. Translation gives CASSLSSPNTGELFF.

This clone was recorded a few times. The J gene is TRBJ1-1, the V gene TRBV5-6; perhaps TRBD1 as D (6 bases). The CDR3 has 14 amino acids. Trimming shortened V by 4 bases and J by 4 bases, and 14 bases separated the two germline ends. CDR1 is SGHDT and CDR2 is YYEEEE in the germline V gene. The CDR3 reads CASSRTGYGTEAFF. CDR3 coding DNA: TGTGCCAGCAGCAGAACAGGGTACGGCACTGAAGCTTTCTTT. The full variable domain, with the rest looked up from reference TRBV5-6 and TRBJ1-1, is DAGVTQSPTHLIKTRGQQVTLRCSPKSGHDTVSWYQQALGQGPQFIFQYYEEEERQRGNFPDRFSGHQFPNYSSELNVNALLLGDSALYLCASSRTGYGTEAFFGQGTRLTVV.

The V and J genes are TRBV6-1 and TRBJ1-2, with 7 nucleotides matching TRBD1. The junction had 5 bases not matched to a gene; V was cut back by 4 bases and J by 0 bases. The CDR3 consists of 15 residues. Per germline, CDR1 MNHNS and CDR2 SASEGT. The CDR3 here is CASSATGATNYGYTF. The CDR3 DNA is TGTGCCAGCAGTGCTACAGGGGCGACTAACTATGGCTACACCTTC.

This chain connects TRBV25-1 to TRBJ2-3, with 10 bases identical to TRBD1. The junction had 9 bases not matched to a gene; V was cut back by 4 bases and J by 8 bases. The germline CDR1 and CDR2 sequences are MGHDK and SYGVNS. The length of the CDR3 is 15 residues. Here the CDR3 reads CASSAGDRGVGTQYF. The CDR3 DNA reads TGTGCCAGCAGTGCCGGGGACAGGGGTGTGGGTACGCAGTATTTT.

V gene TRBV5-6 combines with J gene TRBJ2-3; no clear D gene. Deletions cut 1 base from V and 4 bases from J, with 10 bases between. In germline, CDR1 is SGHDT, CDR2 YYEEEE. The CDR3 is 14 amino acids. The CDR3 region is CASSLPYSADTQYF. For the CDR3, the DNA is TGTGCCAGCAGCTTGCCGTACTCCGCAGATACGCAGTATTTT.

This rearrangement joins TRBV7-9 to TRBJ2-7; no clear D. The CDR3 is made up of 16 amino acids. Germline V CDR1 and CDR2: SEHNR, FQNEAQ (reference sequence). V shed 3 bases and J shed 3 bases, with 18 bases lying between them. The CDR3 DNA is TGTGCCAGCAGCTTTGGGCATGCAGCCAGACACTACGAGCAGTACTTC. It specifies CASSFGHAARHYEQYF.

The chain employs TRBV30 and TRBJ1-4; weak D call: TRBD1 (5 bases). The germline V and J ends were trimmed by 2 bases and 13 bases, with 20 bases remaining between them. Germline V CDR1 and CDR2: GTSNPN, SVGIG (reference sequence). The CDR3 length is 14 residues. This CDR3 reads CAWSPGPSPVGLFF. The CDR3 nucleotides read TGTGCCTGGAGTCCAGGGCCCTCACCGGTGGGACTGTTTTTT.

This chain uses TRBV6-5 with TRBJ1-1; 7 nucleotides match TRBD1. The trim removed 8 bases at V and 3 bases at J, leaving 6 bases unmatched. Germline lookup yields CDR1 MNHEY and CDR2 SVGAGI. The CDR3 contains 13 residues. This CDR3 is CASGLTGDTEAFF. For the CDR3, the DNA is TGTGCCAGCGGACTAACAGGGGACACTGAAGCTTTCTTT.

The chain has TRBV6-4 and TRBJ2-1; D not certain. Germline CDR1 and CDR2: MRHNA and SNTAGT. V was pared by 0 bases and J by 0 bases, with 9 bases between. This CDR3 spans 16 amino acids. The chain's CDR3 is CASSDSSLSSYNEQFF. The DNA of the CDR3 is TGTGCCAGCAGTGACTCGAGCTTGTCCTCCTACAATGAGCAGTTCTTC.

J is TRBJ2-3 and V is TRBV19; D is uncertain. The CDR3 runs to 14 residues. Per the germline V gene, CDR1 is LNHDA and CDR2 is SQIVND (reference sequence). V was pared by 1 base and J by 2 bases, with 7 bases between. This chain's CDR3 is CASSIAGFTDTQYF. The CDR3 DNA sequence: TGTGCCAGTAGTATAGCCGGTTTCACAGATACGCAGTATTTT.

The rearrangement links TRBV27 to TRBJ2-1; the match to TRBD2 covers 9 bases. The junction had 7 bases not matched to a gene; V was cut back by 5 bases and J by 5 bases. CDR3 size: 15 residues. The germline gives CDR1 MNHEY, CDR2 SMNVEV (reference sequence). The DNA for the CDR3 is TGTGCCAGCAGTCCCCCGGGACTAGCCAACAATGAGCAGTTCTTC. This sequence encodes CASSPPGLANNEQFF.

The chain couples TRBV7-3 to TRBJ2-1; TRBD2 matches at 11 bases. V dropped 3 bases and J dropped 4; count of bases not matched to a gene: 2. Per germline, CDR1 SGHTA and CDR2 FQGTGA. CDR3 length: 15 residues. The CDR3 nucleotides are TGTGCCAGCAGCTTGACTAGCGGGACTTACAATGAGCAGTTCTTC. Translating gives CASSLTSGTYNEQFF.

The genes are TRBV2 and TRBJ1-4; D is possibly TRBD1 (5 bases). Between the trimmed V and J ends, which lost 2 bases and 5 bases, there was a span of 12 bases. Germline-derived CDR1 and CDR2 are SNHLY and FYNNEI. The CDR3 is 15 residues long. The CDR3 region is CASSEQGGRNEKLFF. The CDR3 region has the DNA TGTGCCAGCAGTGAACAGGGAGGTAGGAATGAAAAACTGTTTTTT.

The chain has TRBV28 and TRBJ2-3; TRBD2 is a possible D gene (5 bases). The CDR3 length is 14 residues. Germline values: CDR1 MDHEN, CDR2 SYDVKM. V dropped 3 bases and J dropped 5 bases, with 12 bases sitting between them. The DNA for the CDR3 is TGTGCCAGCAGTTTCGACTACCTCCTAGATACGCAGTATTTT. It specifies CASSFDYLLDTQYF.

Only one count was recorded for this clone. The CDR3 region has the DNA TGTGCCAGCAGCTTAGGGGGAGTTGGTGAGCAGTTCTTC. It translates to CASSLGGVGEQFF. The genes are TRBV11-2 and TRBJ2-1, with D possibly being TRBD2 (5 bases). Germline V gene sequence: CDR1 SGHAT, CDR2 FQNNGV. The CDR3 has 13 amino acids. Between the trimmed V and J ends, which lost 1 base and 9 bases, there was a span of 10 bases.

The rearrangement links TRBV19 to TRBJ2-1, with a weak D call TRBD1 (6 bases). Deletions cut 4 bases from V and 7 bases from J, with 23 bases between. CDR3 length equals 17 residues. From germline, CDR1 is LNHDA and CDR2 SQIVND (reference sequence). CDR3: CASSKVPREGTGNEQFF. CDR3 nucleotide sequence: TGTGCCAGTAGTAAAGTTCCTCGCGAGGGTACAGGGAATGAGCAGTTCTTC.

The chain joins TRBV19 to TRBJ2-7; 9 nucleotides align to TRBD1. This CDR3 has 16 amino acids. Per the germline V gene, CDR1 is LNHDA and CDR2 is SQIVND (reference sequence). V lost 2 bases and J lost 3; bases outside the gene matches: 8. Here the CDR3 reads CASSILPGTGFYEQYF. CDR3 nucleotides: TGTGCCAGTAGTATATTACCCGGGACAGGGTTCTACGAGCAGTACTTC.

CDR3 in DNA: TGTGCCAGCAGTCGACAGGGCGATAATTCACCCCTCCACTTT. Amino acids: CASSRQGDNSPLHF. The V call is TRBV2, the J call TRBJ1-6, with 7 positions matching TRBD1. J gave up 5 bases and V 5 bases, and 3 bases lay outside the gene matches. The germline V gene has CDR1 SNHLY and CDR2 FYNNEI. There are 14 residues in the CDR3.

The V gene is TRBV5-1, the J gene TRBJ2-6; perhaps TRBD2 as D (6 bases). Trimming shortened V by 3 bases and J by 0 bases, and 10 bases separated the two germline ends. The CDR3 runs to 16 residues. The germline gives CDR1 SGHRS, CDR2 YFSETQ. The CDR3 bases are TGCGCCAGCAGCTCGGAGGGAAGCTCTGGGGCCAACGTCCTGACTTTC. Protein: CASSSEGSSGANVLTF.

V usage is TRBV30 and J usage is TRBJ2-6; D is uncertain. CDR1 and CDR2 from the germline V gene are GTSNPN and SVGIG (reference sequence). This CDR3 is built from 16 residues. The germline V and J ends were trimmed by 0 bases and 0 bases, with 9 bases remaining between them. The CDR3 loop is CAWSVPRGSGANVLTF. DNA of the CDR3: TGTGCCTGGAGTGTACCCAGAGGCTCTGGGGCCAACGTCCTGACTTTC.

The chain recombines TRBV14 with TRBJ1-2; D gene ambiguous. This CDR3 has 14 residues. CDR1 and CDR2 (germline): SGHDN, FVKESK. Trimming left V 4 bases short and J 7 bases short, with 16 bases between. CDR3 nucleotides: TGTGCCAGCAGCCGGGAGGAGTTCGGTAGTGGCTACACCTTC. Translating it yields CASSREEFGSGYTF.

V is TRBV2 and J is TRBJ1-1, with D unresolved. There are 13 residues in the CDR3. From germline, CDR1 is SNHLY and CDR2 FYNNEI. The V and J ends lost 6 bases and 6 bases respectively, with 14 bases between them. The CDR3 loop reads CASSPGIVPEAFF. As DNA, the CDR3 is TGTGCCAGCAGCCCCGGGATTGTGCCTGAAGCTTTCTTT.

V gene TRBV7-9 combines with J gene TRBJ2-3; TRBD2 agrees at 7 bases. The germline V gene encodes CDR1 SEHNR and CDR2 FQNEAQ (reference sequence). Trimming removed 10 bases from V and 5 bases from J; junction bases left unmatched: 12. This CDR3 has 14 residues. The CDR3 DNA sequence: TGTGCCATCGACGGGGAGGGCCTAGGAGATACGCAGTATTTT. This translates into CAIDGEGLGDTQYF.